This TCR beta chain was obtained from a study of shared clonotypes between healthy human individuals (dated by TCRdb to the early 2020s). Broadly, across the study: The cohort included a few men and a couple of women between 18 and 49 years of age. Leukapheresis yielded between about 0.85 and 9 billion PBMCs per donor. Per donor, three plates each were used for CD4 naive and CD4 memory, two for CD8 naive, and one for CD8 memory. The study deeply sequenced blood TCR repertoires of about five healthy adults to estimate repertoire size and the extent of clonotype sharing between individuals. To increase sequencing depth and limit assay-specific biases, TCR repertoire library preparation and sequencing were carried out by different laboratories using diverse techniques.

On this clone itself: No antigen is known for it. Base qualities were left out, and no much larger clone turns up one base away.

CD8 naive samples were obtained by positive selection for CCR7 among CD45RO-negative cells, yielding a CD45RA+CCR7+ population from which TemRA cells were excluded. The donors were healthy, HIV-negative adults with no recently reported acute infections or vaccinations. Every donor was a Caucasian adult living in Nashville, Tennessee, USA. Blood was collected by leukapheresis, and PBMCs were isolated by Ficoll-Histopaque density gradient centrifugation and then cryopreserved in liquid nitrogen vapor phase. Purity and quantity of every magnetically sorted T cell population were checked by analytical flow cytometry. From each sorted fraction, genomic DNA was isolated and quantified by UV absorbance on a Nanodrop 2000c. Overall study outcomes, separate from this receptor: Sharing across four donors was observed for around 5% of naive CD4, 3.5% of naive CD8, 2.3% of memory CD4, and around 0.4% of memory CD8 clonotypes. Clonotypes shared by all four sorted-subset donors showed higher generation probabilities than non-shared clonotypes. Pairwise subsampling indicated that sequencing depth was expected to affect the degree of clonotype sharing among donors. Sampling was limited to blood, and TCR repertoires in tissue likely differ from TCR repertoires in blood. Even with the large sequencing depth, rarefaction of the sorted-subset datasets indicated that sequencing was incomplete. Because the study included a small number of donors, the genetic and exposure-history diversity represented was limited. Naive subsets generally had larger estimated clonotype richness than memory subsets did.

Using the deep immunoSEQ assay, TCR CDR3 regions were amplified from genomic DNA by multiplex PCR. Genomic DNA extracted from each cell subset was distributed evenly over all wells of several immunoSEQ 96-well plates, and each plate served as one replicate. For sorted subsets, 200 to 250 ng genomic DNA, equal to 30,000 or so T cell genomes, was loaded into each replicate PCR. Purified libraries were quantified with a Qubit 3.0 fluorometer, sized on a Bioanalyzer 2100, and re-quantified with the KAPA Library Quantification kit. Each immunoSEQ 96-well plate was sequenced on its own single-read 150-cycle Illumina NextSeq 550 flow cell. On the authors' methods: Because the immunoSEQ output held only junctional sequences and lacked quality scores, the filtering could not match the filtering applied to full-length reads. To assign V/J genes and CDR3, sequences were annotated against IMGT germline references using PyIR, a Python wrapper for IgBLAST v1.9. Reads were filtered out if the reads had weak V/J assignments (E-value above 1e-6), no CDR3, stop codons, out-of-frame junctions, or ambiguous translated residues. V3J clonotypes were defined by identical inferred V gene, J gene, and CDR3 amino acid sequence. The percentage overlap between two repertoires was calculated by dividing the number of shared unique clonotypes by the size of the smaller repertoire. RTK rarefaction, the Chao1 estimator, and Recon v2.1 estimates of unobserved clonotypes were used to assess repertoire richness. Generation probabilities were computed with OLGA for all TCRbeta clonotypes obtained by the gDNA method from several donors. The clones in this table, taken by TCRdb from immuneACCESS, are in-frame only. Not every clone is retained; where verified, under half of the shortfall comes from an unresolved V gene, and the cause of the rest is unknown. V and J calls plus clone size are reproduced from that table; the DNA served to infer D and trimming. The sample contains nearly 2 million clones, approximately 95% of them found a single time. Clones ranked in the top ten supply 1.2% of the sample.

The sequenced sample was naive CD8+ T cells sorted from blood. Explained via the paper, the cell subset or site label denotes: CD45RA+CCR7+. The TCR sequence derives from a man in his late teens or twenties in good health.

CDR3 loop: CASSVVTSGGPYNEQFF. At the DNA level, the sequence is TGTGCCAGCAGCGTAGTGACTAGCGGGGGACCTTACAATGAGCAGTTCTTC. The chain is made from TRBV9 and TRBJ2-1, with 12 bases aligning to TRBD2. Germline trimming: 0 bases from V, 4 bases from J; junction bases outside gene matches: 5. Via the germline V gene, CDR1 is SGDLS and CDR2 YYNGEE. The CDR3 holds 17 amino acids from the cysteine to the phenylalanine. Just CDR3 DNA is preserved here, 51 bases in frame from base 1.